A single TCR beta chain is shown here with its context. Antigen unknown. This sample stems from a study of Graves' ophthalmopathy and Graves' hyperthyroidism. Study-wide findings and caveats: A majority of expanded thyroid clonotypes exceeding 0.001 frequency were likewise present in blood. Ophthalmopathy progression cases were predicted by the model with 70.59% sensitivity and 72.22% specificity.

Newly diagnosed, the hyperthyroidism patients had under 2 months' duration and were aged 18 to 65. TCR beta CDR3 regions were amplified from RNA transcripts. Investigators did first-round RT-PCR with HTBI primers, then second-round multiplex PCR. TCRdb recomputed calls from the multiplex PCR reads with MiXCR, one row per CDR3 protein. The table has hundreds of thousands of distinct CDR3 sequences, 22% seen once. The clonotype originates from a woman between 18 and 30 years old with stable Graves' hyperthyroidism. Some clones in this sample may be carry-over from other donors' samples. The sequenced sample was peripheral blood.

Written as DNA, the CDR3 is TGTGCCAGCAGTTTAGCGGGCCGGACACTGCATGGCTACACCTTC. Amino acids: CASSLAGRTLHGYTF. The gene calls are TRBV6-2 or TRBV6-3 and TRBJ1-2; TRBD1 might be the D (5 bases). The V gene lost 4 bases and the J gene lost 6 bases, with 18 bases spanning the gap. Germline V lookup: CDR1 MNHEY, CDR2 SVGEGT. The CDR3 is 15 residues long.